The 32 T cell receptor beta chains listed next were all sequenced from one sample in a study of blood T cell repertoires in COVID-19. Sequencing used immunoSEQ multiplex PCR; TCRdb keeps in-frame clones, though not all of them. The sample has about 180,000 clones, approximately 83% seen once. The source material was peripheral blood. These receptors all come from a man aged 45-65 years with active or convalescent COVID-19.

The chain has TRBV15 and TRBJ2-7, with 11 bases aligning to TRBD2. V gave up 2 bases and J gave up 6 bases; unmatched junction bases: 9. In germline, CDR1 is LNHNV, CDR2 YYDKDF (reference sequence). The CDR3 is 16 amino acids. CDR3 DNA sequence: TGTGCCACCAGCAGATTGACTAGCGGGATAAATCGCGAGCAGTACTTC. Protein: CATSRLTSGINREQYF.

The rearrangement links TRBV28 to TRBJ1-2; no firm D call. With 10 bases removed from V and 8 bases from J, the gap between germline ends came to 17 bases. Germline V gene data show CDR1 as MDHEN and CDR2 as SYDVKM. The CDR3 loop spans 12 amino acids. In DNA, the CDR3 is TGTGCCAACTGGAGGGAAGCGGGCGGCTACACCTTC. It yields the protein CANWREAGGYTF.

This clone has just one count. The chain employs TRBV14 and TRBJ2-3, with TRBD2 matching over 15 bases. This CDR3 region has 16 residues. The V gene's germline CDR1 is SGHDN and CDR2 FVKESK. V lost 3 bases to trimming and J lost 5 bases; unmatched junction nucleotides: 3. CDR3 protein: CASSHLGLAGGDTQYF. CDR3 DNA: TGTGCCAGCAGCCATCTGGGACTAGCGGGGGGAGATACGCAGTATTTT.

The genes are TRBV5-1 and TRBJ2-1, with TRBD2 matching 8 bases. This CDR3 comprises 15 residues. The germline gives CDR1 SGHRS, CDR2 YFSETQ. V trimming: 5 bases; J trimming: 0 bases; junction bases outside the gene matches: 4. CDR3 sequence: CASSNSGSSYNEQFF. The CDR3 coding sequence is TGCGCCAGCAGTAACAGCGGGAGCTCCTACAATGAGCAGTTCTTC.

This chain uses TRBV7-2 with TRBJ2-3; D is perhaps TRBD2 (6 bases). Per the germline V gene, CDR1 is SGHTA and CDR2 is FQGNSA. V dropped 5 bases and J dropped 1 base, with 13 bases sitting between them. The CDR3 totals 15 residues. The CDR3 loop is CASSMGLGGTDTQYF. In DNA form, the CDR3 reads TGTGCCAGCAGCATGGGACTGGGGGGCACAGATACGCAGTATTTT.

The CDR3 reads CASSYRTGGGNYGYTF. The CDR3 region has the DNA TGTGCCAGCAGTTACCGGACAGGGGGCGGTAACTATGGCTACACCTTC. The chain combines TRBV6-5 with TRBJ1-2; 11 nucleotides match TRBD1. Germline-derived CDR1 and CDR2 are MNHEY and SVGAGI. J lost 1 base, V lost 2 bases, and 3 bases had no gene match. This CDR3 is 16 amino acids long.

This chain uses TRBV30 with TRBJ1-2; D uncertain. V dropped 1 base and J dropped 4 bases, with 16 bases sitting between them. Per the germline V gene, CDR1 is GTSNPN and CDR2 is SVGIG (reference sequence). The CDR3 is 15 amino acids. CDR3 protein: CAWSGRRTSSYGYTF. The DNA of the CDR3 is TGTGCCTGGAGTGGGAGGAGGACCTCATCCTATGGCTACACCTTC.

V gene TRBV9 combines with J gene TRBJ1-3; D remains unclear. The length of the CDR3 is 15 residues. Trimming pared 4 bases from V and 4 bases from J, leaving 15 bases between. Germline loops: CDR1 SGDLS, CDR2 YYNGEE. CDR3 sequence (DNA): TGTGCCAGCAGCACTAGTGGCCAGCCCGGAAACACCATATATTTT. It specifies CASSTSGQPGNTIYF.

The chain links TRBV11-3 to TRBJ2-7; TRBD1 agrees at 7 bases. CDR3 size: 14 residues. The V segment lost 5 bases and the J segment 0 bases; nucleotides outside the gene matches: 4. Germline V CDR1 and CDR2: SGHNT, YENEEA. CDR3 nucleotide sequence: TGTGCCAGCAGCCAGGGACAGAGCTCCTACGAGCAGTACTTC. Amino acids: CASSQGQSSYEQYF. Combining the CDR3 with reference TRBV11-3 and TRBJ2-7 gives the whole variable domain EAGVVQSPRYKIIEKKQPVAFWCNPISGHNTLYWYLQNLGQGPELLIRYENEEAVDDSQLPKDRFSAERLKGVDSTLKIQPAELGDSAVYLCASSQGQSSYEQYFGPGTRLTVT.

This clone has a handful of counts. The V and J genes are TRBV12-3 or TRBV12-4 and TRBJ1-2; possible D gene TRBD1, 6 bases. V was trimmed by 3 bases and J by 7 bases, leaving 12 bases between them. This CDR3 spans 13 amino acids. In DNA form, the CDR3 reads TGTGCCAGCAGTTTTCGGGACACCCTTGGCTACACCTTC. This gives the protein CASSFRDTLGYTF.

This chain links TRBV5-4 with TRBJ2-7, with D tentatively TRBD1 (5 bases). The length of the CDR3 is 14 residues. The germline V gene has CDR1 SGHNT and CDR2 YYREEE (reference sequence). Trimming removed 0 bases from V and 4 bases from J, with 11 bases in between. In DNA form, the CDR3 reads TGTGCCAGCAGCTTGGGAGGCCAGGGTTACGAGCAGTACTTC. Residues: CASSLGGQGYEQYF.

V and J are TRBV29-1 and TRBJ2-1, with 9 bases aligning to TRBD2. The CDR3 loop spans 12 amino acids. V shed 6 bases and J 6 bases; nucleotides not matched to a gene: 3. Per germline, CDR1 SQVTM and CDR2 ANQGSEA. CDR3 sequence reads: CSVKTSGNEQFF. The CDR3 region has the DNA TGCAGCGTCAAGACTAGCGGCAATGAGCAGTTCTTC.

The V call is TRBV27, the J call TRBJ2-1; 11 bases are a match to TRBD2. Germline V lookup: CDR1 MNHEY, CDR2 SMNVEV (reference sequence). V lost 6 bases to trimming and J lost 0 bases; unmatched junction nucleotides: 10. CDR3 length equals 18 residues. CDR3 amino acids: CASRTGTSGVRSYNEQFF. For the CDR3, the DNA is TGTGCCAGCAGAACCGGGACTAGCGGTGTTCGCTCCTACAATGAGCAGTTCTTC.

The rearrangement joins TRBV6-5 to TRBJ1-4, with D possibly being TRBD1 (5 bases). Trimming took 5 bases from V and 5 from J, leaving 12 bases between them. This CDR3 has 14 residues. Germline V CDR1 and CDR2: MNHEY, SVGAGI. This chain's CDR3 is CASSHGTLNEKLFF. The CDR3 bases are TGTGCCAGCAGTCACGGGACTCTCAATGAAAAACTGTTTTTT.

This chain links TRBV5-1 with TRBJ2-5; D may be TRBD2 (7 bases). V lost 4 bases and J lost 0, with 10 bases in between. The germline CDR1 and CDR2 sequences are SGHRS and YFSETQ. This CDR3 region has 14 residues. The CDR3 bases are TGCGCCAGCAGCGAGGGGGGGAACCAAGAGACCCAGTACTTC. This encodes CASSEGGNQETQYF.

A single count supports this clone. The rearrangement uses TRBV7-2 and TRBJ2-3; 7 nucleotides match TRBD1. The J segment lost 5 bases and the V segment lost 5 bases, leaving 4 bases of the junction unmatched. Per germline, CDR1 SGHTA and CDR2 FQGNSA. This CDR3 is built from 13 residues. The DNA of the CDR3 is TGTGCCAGCAGCCAGGGGGTGTTAGATACGCAGTATTTT. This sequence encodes CASSQGVLDTQYF.

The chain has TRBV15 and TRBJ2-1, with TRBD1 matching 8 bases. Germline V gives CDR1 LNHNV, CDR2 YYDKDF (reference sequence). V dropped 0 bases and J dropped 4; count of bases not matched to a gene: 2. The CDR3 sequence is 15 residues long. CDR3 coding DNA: TGTGCCACCAGCAGAGAGACAGGGGCATACAATGAGCAGTTCTTC. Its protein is CATSRETGAYNEQFF.

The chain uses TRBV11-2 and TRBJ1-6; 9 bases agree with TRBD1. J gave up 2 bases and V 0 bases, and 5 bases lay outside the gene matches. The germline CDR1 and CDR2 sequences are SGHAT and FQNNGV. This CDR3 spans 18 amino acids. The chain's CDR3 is CASSLDATGGAYNSPLHF. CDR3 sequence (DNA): TGTGCCAGCAGCTTAGATGCAACAGGGGGCGCCTATAATTCACCCCTCCACTTT.

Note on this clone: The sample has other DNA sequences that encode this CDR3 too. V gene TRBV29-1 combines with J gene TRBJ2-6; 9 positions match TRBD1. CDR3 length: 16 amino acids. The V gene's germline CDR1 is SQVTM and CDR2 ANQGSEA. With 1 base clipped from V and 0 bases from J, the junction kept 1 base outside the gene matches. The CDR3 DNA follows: TGCAGCGTTGAAGGACAGGGGGGCTCTGGGGCCAACGTCCTGACTTTC. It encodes CSVEGQGGSGANVLTF.

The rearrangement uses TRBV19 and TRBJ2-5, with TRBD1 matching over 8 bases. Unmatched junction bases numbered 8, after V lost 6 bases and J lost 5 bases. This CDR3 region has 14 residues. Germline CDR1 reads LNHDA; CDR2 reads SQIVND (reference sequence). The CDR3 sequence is CASRRTGSTETQYF. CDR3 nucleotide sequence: TGTGCCAGTAGGAGGACAGGGAGCACGGAGACCCAGTACTTC. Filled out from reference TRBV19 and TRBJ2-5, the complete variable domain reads DGGITQSPKYLFRKEGQNVTLSCEQNLNHDAMYWYRQDPGQGLRLIYYSQIVNDFQKGDIAEGYSVSREKKESFPLTVTSAQKNPTAFYLCASRRTGSTETQYFGPGTRLLVL.

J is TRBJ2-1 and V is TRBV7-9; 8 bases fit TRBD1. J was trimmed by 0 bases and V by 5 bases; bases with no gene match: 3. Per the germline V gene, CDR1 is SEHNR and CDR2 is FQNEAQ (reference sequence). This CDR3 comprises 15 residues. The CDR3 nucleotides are TGTGCCAGCAGCCCTGGACAGGGCTCCTACAATGAGCAGTTCTTC. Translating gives CASSPGQGSYNEQFF. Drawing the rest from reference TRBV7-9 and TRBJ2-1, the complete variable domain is DTGVSQNPRHKITKRGQNVTFRCDPISEHNRLYWYRQTLGQGPEFLTYFQNEAQLEKSRLLSDRFSAERPKGSFSTLEIQRTEQGDSAMYLCASSPGQGSYNEQFFGPGTRLTVL.

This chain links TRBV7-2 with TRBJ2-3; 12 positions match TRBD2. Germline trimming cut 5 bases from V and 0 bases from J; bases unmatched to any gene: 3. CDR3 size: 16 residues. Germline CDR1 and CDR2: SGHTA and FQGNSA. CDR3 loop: CASSIGTSGSTDTQYF. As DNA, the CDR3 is TGTGCCAGCAGCATCGGGACTAGCGGGAGCACAGATACGCAGTATTTT.

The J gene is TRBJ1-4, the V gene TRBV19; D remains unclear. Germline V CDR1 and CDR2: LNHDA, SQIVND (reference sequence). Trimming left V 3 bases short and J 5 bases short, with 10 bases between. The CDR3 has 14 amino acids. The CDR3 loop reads CASSIYSGNEKLFF. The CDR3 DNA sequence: TGTGCCAGTAGTATTTACTCGGGGAATGAAAAACTGTTTTTT.

CDR3 DNA: TGTGCCAGCTCACCACGGGGGGATACTAACTATGGCTACACCTTC. Its protein is CASSPRGDTNYGYTF. This chain joins TRBV18 and TRBJ1-2; maybe TRBD1 (5 bases). In germline, CDR1 is KGHSH, CDR2 LQKENI. The CDR3 loop spans 15 amino acids. V lost 1 base, J lost 0 bases, and 9 bases lay in between. Using reference TRBV18 and TRBJ1-2 for the parts outside the CDR3, the full variable domain is NAGVMQNPRHLVRRRGQEARLRCSPMKGHSHVYWYRQLPEEGLKFMVYLQKENIIDESGMPKERFSAEFPKEGPSILRIQQVVRGDSAAYFCASSPRGDTNYGYTFGSGTRLTVV.

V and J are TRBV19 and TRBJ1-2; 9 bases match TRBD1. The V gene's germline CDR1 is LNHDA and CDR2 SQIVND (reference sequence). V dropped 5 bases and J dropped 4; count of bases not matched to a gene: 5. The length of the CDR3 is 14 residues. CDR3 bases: TGTGCCAGTAGTCCTGGGACAGGGCGCTATGGCTACACCTTC. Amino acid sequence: CASSPGTGRYGYTF.

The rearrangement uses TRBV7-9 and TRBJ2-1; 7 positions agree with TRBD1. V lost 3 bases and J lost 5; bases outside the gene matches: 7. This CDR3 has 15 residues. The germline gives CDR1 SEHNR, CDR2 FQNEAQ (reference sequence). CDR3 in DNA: TGTGCCAGCAGCTTCTCCGGGACAGCGGACAATGAGCAGTTCTTC. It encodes CASSFSGTADNEQFF.

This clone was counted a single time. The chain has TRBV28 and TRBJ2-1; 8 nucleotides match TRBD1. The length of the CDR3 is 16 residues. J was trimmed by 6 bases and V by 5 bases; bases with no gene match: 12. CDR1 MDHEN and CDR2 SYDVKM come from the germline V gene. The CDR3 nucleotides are TGTGCCAGCAGTCCCCGCGGGGTGGGGACAGGCAATGAGCAGTTCTTC. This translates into CASSPRGVGTGNEQFF.

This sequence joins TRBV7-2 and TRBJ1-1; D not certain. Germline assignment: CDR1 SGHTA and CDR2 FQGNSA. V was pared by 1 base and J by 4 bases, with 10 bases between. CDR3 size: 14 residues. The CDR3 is CASSLGGVLTEAFF. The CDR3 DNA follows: TGTGCCAGCAGCTTAGGAGGTGTACTCACTGAAGCTTTCTTT. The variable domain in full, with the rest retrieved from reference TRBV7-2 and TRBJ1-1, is GAGVSQSPSNKVTEKGKDVELRCDPISGHTALYWYRQSLGQGLEFLIYFQGNSAPDKSGLPSDRFSAERTGGSVSTLTIQRTQQEDSAVYLCASSLGGVLTEAFFGQGTRLTVV.

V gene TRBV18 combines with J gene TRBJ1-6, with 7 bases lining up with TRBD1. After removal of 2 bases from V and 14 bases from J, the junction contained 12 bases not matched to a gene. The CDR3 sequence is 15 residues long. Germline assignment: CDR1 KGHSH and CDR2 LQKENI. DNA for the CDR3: TGTGCCAGCTCACCAAGAGACAGGGCCTACGGGGCCCTCCACTTT. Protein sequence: CASSPRDRAYGALHF.

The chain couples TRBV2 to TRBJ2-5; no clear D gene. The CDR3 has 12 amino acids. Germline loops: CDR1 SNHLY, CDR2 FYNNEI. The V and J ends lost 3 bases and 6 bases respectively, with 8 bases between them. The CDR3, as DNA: TGTGCCAGCAGTGAGGCCTCGCAGACCCAGTACTTC. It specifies CASSEASQTQYF.

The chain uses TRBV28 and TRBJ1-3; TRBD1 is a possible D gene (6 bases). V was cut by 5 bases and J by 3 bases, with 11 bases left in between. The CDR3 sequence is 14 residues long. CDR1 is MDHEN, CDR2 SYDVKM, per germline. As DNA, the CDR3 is TGTGCCAGCAGTCCATCAGGGGATGGAAACACCATATATTTT. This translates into CASSPSGDGNTIYF.

CDR3 coding DNA: TGTGCCAGCAGCGTTAACTCTGGAAACACCATATATTTT. Its translation: CASSVNSGNTIYF. V is TRBV4-2 and J is TRBJ1-3; unclear D gene. CDR3 length: 13 amino acids. Trimming stripped 5 bases from V and 0 bases from J, with 5 bases between. From germline, CDR1 is LGHNA and CDR2 YNFKEQ.